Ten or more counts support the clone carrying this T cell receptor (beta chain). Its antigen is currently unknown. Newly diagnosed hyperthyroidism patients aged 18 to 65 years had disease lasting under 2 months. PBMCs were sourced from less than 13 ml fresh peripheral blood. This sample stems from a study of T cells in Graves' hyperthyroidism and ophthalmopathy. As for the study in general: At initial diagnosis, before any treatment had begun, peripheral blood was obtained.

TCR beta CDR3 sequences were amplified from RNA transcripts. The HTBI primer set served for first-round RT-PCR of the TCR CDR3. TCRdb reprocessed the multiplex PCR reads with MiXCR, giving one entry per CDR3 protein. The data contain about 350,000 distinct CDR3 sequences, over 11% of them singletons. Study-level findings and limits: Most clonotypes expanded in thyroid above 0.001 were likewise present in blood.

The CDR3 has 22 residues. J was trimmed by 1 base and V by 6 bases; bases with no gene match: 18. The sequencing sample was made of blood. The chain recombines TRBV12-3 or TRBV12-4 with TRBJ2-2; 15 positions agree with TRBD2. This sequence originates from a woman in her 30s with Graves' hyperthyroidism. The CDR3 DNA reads TGTGCCAGCAGAATTTTGATCCGCCTTGGGACTAGCGGGAGGAGGAACACCGGGGAGCTGTTTTTT. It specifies CASRILIRLGTSGRRNTGELFF.